Sequencing of this T cell receptor beta chain was carried out in a study of blood T cell repertoires in COVID-19. Overall study: The study drew acute and convalescent COVID-19 samples from the United States, Italy and Spain. Nucleic acid was either cDNA or gDNA, and it came from T cells, B-cell-depleted T cells, or PBMCs.

As originally analysed: Counts of nucleated cells, estimated from reference gene primer amplification, were obtained. Clones were read by immunoSEQ multiplex PCR, and TCRdb kept only the in-frame ones, dropping some. The D gene and trimming were derived from the DNA, and the V and J assignments and clone size from that table. The sample carries 70,000 to 95,000 clones, 86% recorded once. With 1 base removed from V and 3 bases from J, the gap between germline ends came to 13 bases. This CDR3 contains 15 residues. The germline V gene encodes CDR1 SGHTA and CDR2 FQGNSA. The sequencing input was peripheral blood. The sequence came from a human donor in a cohort sampled during active COVID-19. The rearrangement uses TRBV7-2 and TRBJ2-7; no reliable D call. DNA of the CDR3: TGTGCCAGCAGCTTAGACTCCACCGCCGGCTACGAGCAGTACTTC. It translates to CASSLDSTAGYEQYF.